This TCR beta chain emerged from a study of blood T cell repertoires in COVID-19 (dated by TCRdb to the early 2020s). For the study in its entirety: Samples from collaborators originated in the United States, Italy and Spain and spanned both the acute and convalescent phases of COVID-19. The material from the prospective study consisted of cDNA or gDNA derived from T cells, B-cell-depleted T cells, or PBMCs. Deeply sampled blood TCRbeta repertoires from subjects exposed to, actively infected with, or recovered from COVID-19 were included in the dataset. A freely available public database, intended as a resource for researchers studying the immune response to SARS-CoV-2, is where the repertoires were released. The samples were drawn from two sources: the first 160 participants of the ongoing ImmuneRACE study, and 1,200 or so subjects contributed by 6 global collaborators. Nearly every sample came with metadata listing a de-identified subject ID, COVID-19 status, age in years and sex. HLA class I and class II types, where available, came from metadata supplied by the sample provider rather than from assay-based typing. Paper-wide results and their limitations: Clinical and demographic metadata were provided uncurated, with the amount varying by source and participant.

The junction shows trimming of 2 bases on V and 4 bases on J, and the gene matches do not reach 7 bases of it. Measured from the cysteine to the phenylalanine, the CDR3 is 15 residues long. The CDR3 DNA has 45 bases and is translated from base 1. CDR1 SGHRS and CDR2 YFSETQ are derived from the germline V gene. The immunoSEQ Assay, a bias-controlled multiplex PCR, was used to amplify TCRbeta CDR3 regions from genomic DNA. Processing in the source paper ran as follows. Within the assay, amplification of reference gene primers was used to estimate how many nucleated cells each sample contained. To quantify the absolute abundance of each unique TCRbeta CDR3 rearrangement, sequence reads were collapsed and filtered. For each sample, productive Simpson clonality was calculated by taking the square root of Simpson's diversity index across productive rearrangements. Imported from immuneACCESS, the table was reduced by TCRdb to in-frame sequences with V and J called. These copies leave out some clones; in studies compared against another copy, an unresolved V gene accounts for under half, and the cause of the remainder is not known. The D gene and trimming were derived from the DNA, and the V and J assignments and clone size from that table. Counted in this sample were about 280,000 clones; 85% to 90% of them appeared once. 4.1% of the sample goes to the ten largest clones.

Participants in the prospective study were enrolled through a virtual design, were aged about 18 to 90 years, and lived in approximately 24 United States geographic areas. In the prospective study, participants were assigned to cohorts based on the clinical history participants reported in a screening survey and a study questionnaire. Each participant in the prospective study had whole blood, serum and a nasopharyngeal or oropharyngeal swab collected by mobile phlebotomists. Prospective study participants could optionally give additional blood draws and questionnaires over a roughly two-month period. Before DNA extraction, prospective study blood samples were shipped either frozen or at room temperature. Of note for this clone: It has no known antigen specificity. The sample holds no much larger clone one base away, and base qualities are not on file.

This chain joins TRBV5-1 to TRBJ2-7, with 9 middle bases fitting TRBD2. Sequenced input: PBMCs or T cells enriched from blood (not recorded which). The clonotype comes from a woman in her twenties or thirties with acute COVID-19. The DNA sequence is given as TGCGCCAGCAGCTTACGGACTAGCGTGGGGTACGAGCAGTACTTC. This yields the protein CASSLRTSVGYEQYF.